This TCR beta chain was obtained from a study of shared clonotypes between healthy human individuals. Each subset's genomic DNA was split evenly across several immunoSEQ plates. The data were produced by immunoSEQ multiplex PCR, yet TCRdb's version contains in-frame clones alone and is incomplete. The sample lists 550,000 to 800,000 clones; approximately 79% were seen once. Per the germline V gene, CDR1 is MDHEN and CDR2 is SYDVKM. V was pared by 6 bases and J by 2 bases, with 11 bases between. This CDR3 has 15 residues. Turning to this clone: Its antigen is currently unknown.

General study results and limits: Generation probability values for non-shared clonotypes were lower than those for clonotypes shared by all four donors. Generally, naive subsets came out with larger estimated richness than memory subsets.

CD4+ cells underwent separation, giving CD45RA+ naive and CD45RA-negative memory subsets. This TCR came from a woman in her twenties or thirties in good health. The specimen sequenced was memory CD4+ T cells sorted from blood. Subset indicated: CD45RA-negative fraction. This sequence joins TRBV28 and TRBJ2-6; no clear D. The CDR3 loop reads CASRSWRPGANVLTF. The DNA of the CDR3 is TGTGCCAGCAGGTCCTGGAGACCTGGGGCCAACGTCCTGACTTTC.